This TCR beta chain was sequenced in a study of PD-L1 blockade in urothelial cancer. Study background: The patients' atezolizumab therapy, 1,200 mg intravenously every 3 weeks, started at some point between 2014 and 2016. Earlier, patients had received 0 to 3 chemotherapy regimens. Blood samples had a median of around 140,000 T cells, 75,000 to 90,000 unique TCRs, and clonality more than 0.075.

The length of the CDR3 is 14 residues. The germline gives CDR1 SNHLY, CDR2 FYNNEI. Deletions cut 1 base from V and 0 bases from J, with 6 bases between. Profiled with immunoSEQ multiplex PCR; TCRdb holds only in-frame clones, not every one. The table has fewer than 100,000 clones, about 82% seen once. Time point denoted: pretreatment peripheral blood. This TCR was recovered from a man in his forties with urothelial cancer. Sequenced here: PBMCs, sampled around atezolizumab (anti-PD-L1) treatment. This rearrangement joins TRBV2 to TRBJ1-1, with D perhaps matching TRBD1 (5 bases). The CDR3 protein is CASSEVGLNTEAFF. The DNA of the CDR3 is TGTGCCAGCAGTGAAGTGGGGCTGAACACTGAAGCTTTCTTT.